Described below is a single T cell receptor beta chain sequence and its context. Antigen: not known. The source of the sample is a study of T cells expressing NK-cell markers. The CDR3 runs to 16 residues. Findings and limits, study-wide: No clear determination of HCMV specificity was made for expanded NKG2C+ T cell clones.

Using the 5' RACE reads, TCRdb records one entry per CDR3 protein without DNA. The sample shows about 260,000 distinct CDR3 sequences, and about 0.39% sits with its ten largest clones. The source of this sequence is a man younger than 35 in good health. This chain uses TRBV12-3 or TRBV12-4 with TRBJ1-1; the TRBD1 assignment by TCRdb is unverifiable without DNA. Specimen: blood T cells: a sorted CD56 or NKG2C T cell subset, CD4+ or CD8+ T cells, or bulk PBMC T cells (not recorded which). The CDR3 is CASTSPRAALNTEAFF.